These 4 T cell receptor beta chains came from one sample sequenced in a study of blood T cell repertoires in COVID-19. Assay used: immunoSEQ multiplex PCR; TCRdb lists only in-frame clones, some missing. The repertoire holds about 170,000 clones, approximately 86% seen once, with 2% to 3% in the top ten. Sequencing was done on a sample of peripheral blood. Source of these receptors: a woman older than 75 with COVID-19, enrolled during active disease.

This sequence joins TRBV7-2 and TRBJ2-5; D gene ambiguous. The V gene's germline CDR1 is SGHTA and CDR2 FQGNSA. V lost 1 base, J lost 1 base, and 7 bases lay in between. There are 14 residues in the CDR3. CDR3 nucleotide sequence: TGTGCCAGCAGCTTAGATTCGGGCCAAGAGACCCAGTACTTC. Protein sequence: CASSLDSGQETQYF.

This chain joins TRBV5-1 and TRBJ2-1; possibly TRBD2 for D (5 bases). CDR1 is SGHRS and CDR2 is YFSETQ in the germline V gene. This CDR3 is 15 amino acids long. V lost 1 base and J 1 base, leaving 9 bases between the germline ends. CDR3 coding DNA: TGCGCCAGCAGCTTGAGCGGCCAATCCTACAATGAGCAGTTCTTC. It translates to CASSLSGQSYNEQFF.

The CDR3 DNA is TGTGCCAGCAACCCCCAGGGGGGACCTAATGAAAAACTGTTTTTT. Its translation is CASNPQGGPNEKLFF. The V gene is TRBV28, the J gene TRBJ1-4; 7 bases fit TRBD1. The germline gives CDR1 MDHEN, CDR2 SYDVKM. V was clipped by 7 bases and J by 3 bases; unmatched bases: 8. CDR3 length: 15 amino acids.

In its sample, this clone was seen a few times. In nucleotides, the CDR3 is TGTGCCAGCAGCTTAGTGGGCAGATCCTACGAGCAGTACTTC. Translating it yields CASSLVGRSYEQYF. The V gene is TRBV11-2, the J gene TRBJ2-7; the D is unclear. Trimming removed 1 base from V and 1 base from J, with 8 bases in between. The V gene's germline CDR1 is SGHAT and CDR2 FQNNGV. The CDR3 loop spans 14 amino acids.